This T cell receptor (beta chain) was sequenced for a study of CD8 T cells in Susac syndrome. The authors reverse transcribed roughly 0.5 to 1 ug RNA with random hexamers. One entry per CDR3 protein results from TCRdb running MiXCR on the immunoSEQ multiplex PCR reads. The data contain around 200,000 distinct CDR3 sequences, 85% to 95% of them singletons. The CDR3 consists of 14 residues. V trimming: 5 bases; J trimming: 5 bases; junction bases outside the gene matches: 8. Sequencing of TCR beta was carried out in blood CD8+ and CD4+ T cells. The source material was CD4+ T cells from PBMCs. This clonotype originated in a human donor in good health. This sequence joins TRBV12-3 or TRBV12-4 and TRBJ1-2; 7 nucleotides align to TRBD1. CDR3: CASSPDRVGYGYTF. The CDR3 nucleotides read TGTGCCAGCAGTCCTGACAGGGTAGGGTATGGCTACACCTTC.